This TCR beta chain was identified in a study of blood T cells in healthy people across ages. Primers used in a second PCR of about 6 to 11 cycles were a sample-barcoded 5' primer and a J-beta primer mix. TCRdb re-called the 5' RACE reads with MiXCR, one entry per CDR3 protein. The data hold 600,000 to 900,000 distinct CDR3 sequences, with 25% to 30% observed a single time. This clonotype was seen a handful of times. This CDR3 is built from 14 residues. V dropped 3 bases and J dropped 4; count of bases not matched to a gene: 5. Germline CDR1 is SQVTM and CDR2 is ANQGSEA. This sample also appeared in a second study, on T cells of mothers and their children. From that paper: From each mother came over 8.5 million TCR beta CDR3 reads, and from each child came 3 million to 3.5 million.

This clonotype originated in a boy aged 10-17 years in good health. The chain joins TRBV29-1 to TRBJ2-3, with 9 bases matching TRBD1. Sequences were obtained from blood. CDR3 amino acids: CSVDRDREPDTQYF. CDR3 bases: TGCAGCGTTGACCGGGACAGGGAACCAGATACGCAGTATTTT.